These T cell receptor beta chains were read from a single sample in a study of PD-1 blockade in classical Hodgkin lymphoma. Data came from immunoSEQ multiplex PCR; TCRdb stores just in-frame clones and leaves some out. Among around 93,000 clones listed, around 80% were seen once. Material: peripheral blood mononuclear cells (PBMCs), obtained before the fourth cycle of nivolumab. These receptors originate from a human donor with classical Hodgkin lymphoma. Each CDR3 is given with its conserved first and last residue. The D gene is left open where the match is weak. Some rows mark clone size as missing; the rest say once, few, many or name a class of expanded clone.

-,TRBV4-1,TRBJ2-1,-,CASSQVGPSYNEQFF,TGCGCCAGCAGCCAAGTTGGACCCTCCTACAATGAGCAGTTCTTC
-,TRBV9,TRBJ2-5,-,CASSAQLQETQYF,TGTGCCAGCAGCGCACAATTACAAGAGACCCAGTACTTC
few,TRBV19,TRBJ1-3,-,CAMGGPSPTSPIYF,TGTGCCATGGGCGGGCCCTCTCCAACGAGCCCCATATATTTT
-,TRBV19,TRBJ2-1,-,CASSTWVSSNEQFF,TGTGCCAGTAGTACCTGGGTTAGCAGCAATGAGCAGTTCTTC
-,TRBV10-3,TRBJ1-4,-,CAISGGTNEKLFF,TGTGCCATCAGTGGGGGAACTAATGAAAAACTGTTTTTT
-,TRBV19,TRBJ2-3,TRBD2,CASSIYGSGLGGTDTQYF,TGTGCCAGTAGTATATATGGGTCCGGACTAGGAGGCACAGATACGCAGTATTTT
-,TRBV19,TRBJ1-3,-,CASSMPGEFSSGNTIYF,TGTGCCAGTAGCATGCCCGGGGAGTTTTCCTCTGGAAACACCATATATTTT
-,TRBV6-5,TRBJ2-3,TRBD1,CASSLWTGSVDTQYF,TGTGCCAGCAGTCTTTGGACAGGGAGTGTGGATACGCAGTATTTT
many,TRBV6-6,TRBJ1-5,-,CASSSLQGARVQPQHF,TGTGCCAGCAGTTCCCTTCAGGGTGCTAGGGTTCAGCCCCAGCATTTT
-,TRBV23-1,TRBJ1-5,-,CASSQSLGFNQPQHF,TGCGCCAGCAGTCAATCCCTTGGGTTCAATCAGCCCCAGCATTTT
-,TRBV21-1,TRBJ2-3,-,CASSKRGYGTQYF,TGTGCCAGCAGCAAAAGGGGCTACGGTACGCAGTATTTT
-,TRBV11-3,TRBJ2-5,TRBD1,CASSLGQGQETQYF,TGTGCCAGCAGCTTGGGACAGGGCCAAGAGACCCAGTACTTC
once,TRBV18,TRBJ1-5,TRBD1,CASSPWGQGGNQPQHF,TGTGCCAGCTCACCATGGGGACAGGGCGGCAATCAGCCCCAGCATTTT
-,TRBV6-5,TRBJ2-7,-,CASSSSDRSQYF,TGTGCCAGCAGTTCCTCCGACAGATCGCAGTACTTC
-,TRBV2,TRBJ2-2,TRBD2,CASSGLAGYTGELFF,TGTGCCAGCAGTGGCCTAGCGGGGTACACCGGGGAGCTGTTTTTT
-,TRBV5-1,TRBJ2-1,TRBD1,CASSKDRDFRYNEQFF,TGCGCCAGCAGTAAGGACAGGGATTTTCGCTACAATGAGCAGTTCTTC
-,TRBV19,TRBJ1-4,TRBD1,CASSIRRQGPYNEKLFF,TGTGCCAGTAGTATACGAAGACAGGGACCTTATAATGAAAAACTGTTTTTT
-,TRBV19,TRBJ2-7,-,CASSISRAYEQYF,TGTGCCAGTAGTATCTCAAGGGCTTACGAGCAGTACTTC
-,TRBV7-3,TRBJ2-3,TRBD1,CASSIQGEGTDTQYF,TGTGCCAGCAGCATACAGGGGGAGGGCACAGATACGCAGTATTTT
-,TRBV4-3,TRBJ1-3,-,CASSQDLGGQMDGNTIYF,TGCGCCAGCAGCCAAGATCTCGGGGGACAAATGGATGGAAACACCATATATTTT
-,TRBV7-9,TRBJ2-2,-,CASSWQGGELFF,TGTGCCAGCAGCTGGCAGGGAGGGGAGCTGTTTTTT
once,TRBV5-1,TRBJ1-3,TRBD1,CASSSGTGSGNTIYF,TGCGCCAGCAGCTCCGGGACAGGGTCTGGAAACACCATATATTTT
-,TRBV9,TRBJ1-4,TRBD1,CASSPRTGGLEKLFF,TGTGCCAGCAGCCCCCGGACAGGGGGCCTAGAAAAACTGTTTTTT
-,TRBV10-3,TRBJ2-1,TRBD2,CAISESGLAGGPYGQFF,TGTGCCATCAGTGAGTCGGGACTAGCGGGGGGGCCATACGGGCAGTTCTTC
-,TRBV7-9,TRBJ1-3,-,CASSSTGTHSGNTIYF,TGTGCCAGCAGCTCGACCGGGACCCACTCTGGAAACACCATATATTTT
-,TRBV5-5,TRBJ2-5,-,CASSSPRGMEQETQYF,TGTGCCAGCAGCTCTCCTCGGGGTATGGAGCAAGAGACCCAGTACTTC
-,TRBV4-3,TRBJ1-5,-,CASSLQGNQPQHF,TGCGCCAGCAGCCTTCAGGGGAATCAGCCCCAGCATTTT